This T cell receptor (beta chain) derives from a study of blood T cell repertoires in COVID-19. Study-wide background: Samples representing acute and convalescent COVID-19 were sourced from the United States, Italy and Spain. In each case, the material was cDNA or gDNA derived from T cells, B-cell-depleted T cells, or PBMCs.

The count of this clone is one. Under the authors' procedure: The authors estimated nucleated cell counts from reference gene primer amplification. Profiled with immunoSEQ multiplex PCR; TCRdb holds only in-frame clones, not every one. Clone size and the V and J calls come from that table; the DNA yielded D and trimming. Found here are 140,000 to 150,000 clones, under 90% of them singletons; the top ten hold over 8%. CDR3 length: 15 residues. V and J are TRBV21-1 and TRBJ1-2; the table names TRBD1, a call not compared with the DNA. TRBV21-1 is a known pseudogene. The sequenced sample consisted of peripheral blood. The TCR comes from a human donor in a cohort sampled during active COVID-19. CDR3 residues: CASSKLQGWSFGYTF. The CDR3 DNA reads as TGTGCCAGCAGCAAATTGCAGGGCTGGTCTTTTGGCTACACCTTC.